This T cell receptor (beta chain) stems from a study of graft-versus-host responses after intestinal transplantation. Turning to this clone: Its matching antigen is unknown.

Generated by immunoSEQ multiplex PCR, the TCRdb table keeps only in-frame clones and is missing some. Of about 47,000 clones listed, 85% to 95% are singletons. The CDR3 has 13 amino acids. The V gene's germline CDR1 is GTSNPN and CDR2 SVGIG (reference sequence). V lost 8 bases to trimming and J lost 0 bases, with 12 bases between them. V is TRBV30 and J is TRBJ2-3, with D hard to call. The sequence was obtained from a human donor who was the organ donor for an intestinal transplant. The sample was unstimulated CD8+ T cells sorted from spleen or lymph node cells, taken before transplant. DNA of the CDR3: TGTGCCGGAAGTGATGATAGCACAGATACGCAGTATTTT. This sequence encodes CAGSDDSTDTQYF.